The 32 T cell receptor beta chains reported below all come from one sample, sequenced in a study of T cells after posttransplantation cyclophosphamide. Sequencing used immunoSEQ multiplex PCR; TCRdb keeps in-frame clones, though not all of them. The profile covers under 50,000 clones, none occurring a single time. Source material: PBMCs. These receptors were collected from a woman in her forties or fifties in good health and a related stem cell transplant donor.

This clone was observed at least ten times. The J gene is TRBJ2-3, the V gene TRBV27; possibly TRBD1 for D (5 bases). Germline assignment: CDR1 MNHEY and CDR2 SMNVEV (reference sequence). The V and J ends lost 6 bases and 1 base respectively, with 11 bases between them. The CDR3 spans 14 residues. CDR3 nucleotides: TGTGCCAGCAGGACCGGACACGGCACAGATACGCAGTATTTT. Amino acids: CASRTGHGTDTQYF.

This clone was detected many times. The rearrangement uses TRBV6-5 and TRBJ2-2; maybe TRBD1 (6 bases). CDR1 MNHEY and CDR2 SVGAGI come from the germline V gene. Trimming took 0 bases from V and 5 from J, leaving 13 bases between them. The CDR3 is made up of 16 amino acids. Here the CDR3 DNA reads TGTGCCAGCAGTTACTCACCGGGACATCCTACCGGGGAGCTGTTTTTT. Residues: CASSYSPGHPTGELFF.

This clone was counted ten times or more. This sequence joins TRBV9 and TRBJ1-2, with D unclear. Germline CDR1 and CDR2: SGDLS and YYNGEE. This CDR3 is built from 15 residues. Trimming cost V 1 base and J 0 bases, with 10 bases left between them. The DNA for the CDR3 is TGTGCCAGCAGCGTACCGGACTACTCTAACTATGGCTACACCTTC. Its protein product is CASSVPDYSNYGYTF.

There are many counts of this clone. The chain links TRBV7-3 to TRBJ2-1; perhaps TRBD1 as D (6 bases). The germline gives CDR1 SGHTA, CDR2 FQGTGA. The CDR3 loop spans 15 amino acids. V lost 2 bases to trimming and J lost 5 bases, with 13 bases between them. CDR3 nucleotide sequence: TGTGCCAGCAGCTTAGCAGGGGTCCCCCACAATGAGCAGTTCTTC. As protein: CASSLAGVPHNEQFF.

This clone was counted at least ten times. CDR3 in amino acids: CSARTGRFQYF. The CDR3 nucleotides are TGCAGTGCTAGAACAGGACGCTTCCAGTACTTC. V gene TRBV20-1 combines with J gene TRBJ2-7; a possible D gene is TRBD1 (5 bases). The germline V and J ends were trimmed by 2 bases and 10 bases, with 12 bases remaining between them. The CDR3 runs 11 residues. CDR1 is DFQATT and CDR2 is SNEGSKA in the germline V gene (reference sequence).

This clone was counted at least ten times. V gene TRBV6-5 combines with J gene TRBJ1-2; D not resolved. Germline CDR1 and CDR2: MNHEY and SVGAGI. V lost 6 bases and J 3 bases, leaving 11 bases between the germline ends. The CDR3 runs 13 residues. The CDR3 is CASRTSGDYGYTF. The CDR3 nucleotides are TGTGCCAGCAGGACTTCCGGGGACTATGGCTACACCTTC.

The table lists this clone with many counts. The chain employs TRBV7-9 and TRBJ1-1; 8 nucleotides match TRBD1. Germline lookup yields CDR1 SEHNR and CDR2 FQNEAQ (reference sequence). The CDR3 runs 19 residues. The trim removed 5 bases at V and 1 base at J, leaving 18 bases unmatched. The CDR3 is CASSRFLGDRPLRNTEAFF. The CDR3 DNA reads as TGTGCCAGCAGCCGTTTTCTTGGGGACAGGCCATTAAGGAACACTGAAGCTTTCTTT.

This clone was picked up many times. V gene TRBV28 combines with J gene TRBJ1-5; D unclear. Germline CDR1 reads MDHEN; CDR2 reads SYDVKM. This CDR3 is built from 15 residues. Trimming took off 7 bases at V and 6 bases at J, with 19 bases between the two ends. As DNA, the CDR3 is TGTGCCAGCACTTTTTTACGTGGCTCCTCTCAGCCCCAGCATTTT. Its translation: CASTFLRGSSQPQHF.

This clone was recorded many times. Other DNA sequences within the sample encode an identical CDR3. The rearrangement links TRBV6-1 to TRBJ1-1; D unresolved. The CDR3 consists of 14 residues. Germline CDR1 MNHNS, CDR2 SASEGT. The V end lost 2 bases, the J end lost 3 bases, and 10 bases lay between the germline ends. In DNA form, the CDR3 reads TGTGCCAGCAGTGAACGGGGAAGGGACACTGAAGCTTTCTTT. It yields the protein CASSERGRDTEAFF.

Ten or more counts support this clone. The CDR3, as DNA: TGTGCCAGCAGCTTGGGCAGGTCTAACTATGGCTACACCTTC. Amino acids: CASSLGRSNYGYTF. The chain recombines TRBV7-9 with TRBJ1-2; unclear D gene. The CDR3 has 14 residues. Per the germline V gene, CDR1 is SEHNR and CDR2 is FQNEAQ (reference sequence). Trimming removed 3 bases at V and 0 bases at J, with 8 bases between.

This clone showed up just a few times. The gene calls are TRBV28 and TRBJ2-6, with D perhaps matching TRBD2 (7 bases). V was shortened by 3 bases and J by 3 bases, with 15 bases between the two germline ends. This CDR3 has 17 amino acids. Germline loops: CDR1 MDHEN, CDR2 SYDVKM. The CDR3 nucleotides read TGTGCCAGCAGTTTCCCCCGGGGGGCGGGTGGGGCCAACGTCCTGACTTTC. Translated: CASSFPRGAGGANVLTF.

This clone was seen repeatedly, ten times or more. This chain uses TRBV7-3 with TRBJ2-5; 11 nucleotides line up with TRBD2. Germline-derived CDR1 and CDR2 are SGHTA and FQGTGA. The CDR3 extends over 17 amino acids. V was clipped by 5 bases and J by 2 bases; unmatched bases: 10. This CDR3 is CASSPWGVAGGQETQYF. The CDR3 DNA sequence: TGTGCCAGCAGCCCTTGGGGGGTAGCGGGGGGGCAAGAGACCCAGTACTTC. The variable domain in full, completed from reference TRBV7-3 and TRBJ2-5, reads GAGVSQTPSNKVTEKGKYVELRCDPISGHTALYWYRQSLGQGPEFLIYFQGTGAADDSGLPNDRFFAVRPEGSVSTLKIQRTERGDSAVYLCASSPWGVAGGQETQYFGPGTRLLVL.

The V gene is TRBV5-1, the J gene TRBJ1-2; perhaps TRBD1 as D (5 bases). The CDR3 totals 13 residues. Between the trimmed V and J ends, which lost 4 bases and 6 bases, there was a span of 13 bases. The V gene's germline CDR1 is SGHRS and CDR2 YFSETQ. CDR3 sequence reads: CASSRTVGDGYTF. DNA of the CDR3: TGCGCCAGCAGCCGCACCGTAGGGGATGGCTACACCTTC.

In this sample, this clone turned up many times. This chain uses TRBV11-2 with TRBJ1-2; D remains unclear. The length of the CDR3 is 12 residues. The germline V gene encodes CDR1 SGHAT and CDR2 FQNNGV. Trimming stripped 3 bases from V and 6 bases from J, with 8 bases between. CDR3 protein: CASSFEENGYTF. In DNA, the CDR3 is TGTGCCAGCAGCTTCGAGGAGAATGGCTACACCTTC. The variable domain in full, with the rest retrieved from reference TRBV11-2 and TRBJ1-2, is EAGVAQSPRYKIIEKRQSVAFWCNPISGHATLYWYQQILGQGPKLLIQFQNNGVVDDSQLPKDRFSAERLKGVDSTLKIQPAKLEDSAVYLCASSFEENGYTFGSGTRLTVV.

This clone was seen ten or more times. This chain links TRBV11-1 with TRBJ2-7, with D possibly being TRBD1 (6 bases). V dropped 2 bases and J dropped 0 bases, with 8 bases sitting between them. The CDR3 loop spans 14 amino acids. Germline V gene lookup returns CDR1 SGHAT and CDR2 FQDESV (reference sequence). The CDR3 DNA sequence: TGTGCCAGCAGCTTATGGGGGCCCTCCTACGAGCAGTACTTC. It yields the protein CASSLWGPSYEQYF.

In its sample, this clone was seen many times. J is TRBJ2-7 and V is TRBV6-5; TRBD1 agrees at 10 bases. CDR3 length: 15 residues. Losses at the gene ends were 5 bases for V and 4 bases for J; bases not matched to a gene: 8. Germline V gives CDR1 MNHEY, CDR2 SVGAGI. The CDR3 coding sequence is TGTGCCAGCAGTCCCACGGGACAGGGGTTATACGAGCAGTACTTC. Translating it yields CASSPTGQGLYEQYF.

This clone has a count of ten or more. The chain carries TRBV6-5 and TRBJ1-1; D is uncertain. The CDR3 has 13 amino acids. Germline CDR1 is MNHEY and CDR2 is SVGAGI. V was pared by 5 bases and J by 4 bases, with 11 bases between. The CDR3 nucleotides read TGTGCCAGCAGTGAGGGTAGAGGCACTGAAGCTTTCTTT. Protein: CASSEGRGTEAFF.

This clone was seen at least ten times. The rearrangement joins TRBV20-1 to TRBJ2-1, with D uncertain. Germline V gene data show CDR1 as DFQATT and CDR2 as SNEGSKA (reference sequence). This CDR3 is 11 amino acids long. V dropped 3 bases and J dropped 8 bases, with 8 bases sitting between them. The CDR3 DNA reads TGCAGTGCTAGTCCGGAGCATGAGCAGTTCTTC. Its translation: CSASPEHEQFF.

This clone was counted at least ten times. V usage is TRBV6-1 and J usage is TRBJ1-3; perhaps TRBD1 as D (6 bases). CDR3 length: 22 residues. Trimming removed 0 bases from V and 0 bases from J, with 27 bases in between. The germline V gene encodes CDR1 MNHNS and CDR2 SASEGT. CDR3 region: CASSEARSLRGYMLSSGNTIYF. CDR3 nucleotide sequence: TGTGCCAGCAGTGAAGCAAGATCCCTCAGGGGATACATGCTGAGCTCTGGAAACACCATATATTTT.

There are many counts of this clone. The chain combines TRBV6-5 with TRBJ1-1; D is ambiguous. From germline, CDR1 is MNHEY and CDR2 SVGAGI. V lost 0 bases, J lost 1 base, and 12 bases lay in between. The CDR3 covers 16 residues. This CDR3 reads CASSYSAAGANTEAFF. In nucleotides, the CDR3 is TGTGCCAGCAGTTACTCCGCGGCCGGCGCGAACACTGAAGCTTTCTTT.

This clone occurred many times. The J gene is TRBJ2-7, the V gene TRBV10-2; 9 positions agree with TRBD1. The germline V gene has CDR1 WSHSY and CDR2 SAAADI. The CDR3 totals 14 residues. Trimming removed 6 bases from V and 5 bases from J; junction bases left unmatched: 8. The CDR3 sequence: CASRPGQGKDEQYF. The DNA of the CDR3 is TGCGCCAGCAGACCGGGACAGGGAAAGGACGAGCAGTACTTC.

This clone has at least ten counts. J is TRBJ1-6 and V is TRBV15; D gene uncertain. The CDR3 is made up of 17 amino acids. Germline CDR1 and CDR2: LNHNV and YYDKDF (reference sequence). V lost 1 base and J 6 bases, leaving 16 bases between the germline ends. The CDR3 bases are TGTGCCACCAGCAGAGCCTATGCGGGAGCCACTAATTCACCCCTCCACTTT. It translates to CATSRAYAGATNSPLHF. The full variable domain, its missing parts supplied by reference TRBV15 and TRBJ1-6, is DAMVIQNPRYQVTQFGKPVTLSCSQTLNHNVMYWYQQKSSQAPKLLFHYYDKDFNNEADTPDNFQSRRPNTSFCFLDIRSPGLGDTAMYLCATSRAYAGATNSPLHFGNGTRLTVT.

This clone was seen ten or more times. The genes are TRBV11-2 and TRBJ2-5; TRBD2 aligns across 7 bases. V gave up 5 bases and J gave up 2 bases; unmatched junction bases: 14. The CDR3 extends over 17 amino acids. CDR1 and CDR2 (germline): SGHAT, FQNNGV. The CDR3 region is CASSLLAFGRGQETQYF. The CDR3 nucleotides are TGTGCCAGCAGCCTACTAGCTTTCGGGCGGGGGCAAGAGACCCAGTACTTC.

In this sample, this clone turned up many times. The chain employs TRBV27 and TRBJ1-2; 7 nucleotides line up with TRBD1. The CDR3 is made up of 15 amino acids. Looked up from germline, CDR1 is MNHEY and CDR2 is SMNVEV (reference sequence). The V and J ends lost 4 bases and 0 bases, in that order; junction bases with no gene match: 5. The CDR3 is CASSSTDRANYGYTF. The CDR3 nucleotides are TGTGCCAGCAGTTCTACCGACAGGGCTAACTATGGCTACACCTTC.

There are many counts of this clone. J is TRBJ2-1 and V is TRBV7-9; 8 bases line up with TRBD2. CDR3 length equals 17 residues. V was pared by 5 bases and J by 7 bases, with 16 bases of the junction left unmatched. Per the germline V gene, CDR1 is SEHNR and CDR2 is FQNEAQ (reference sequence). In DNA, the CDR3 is TGTGCCAGCAGCCCAAAGTCGGGGGGGCAGAGGAAGAATGAGCAGTTCTTC. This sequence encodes CASSPKSGGQRKNEQFF.

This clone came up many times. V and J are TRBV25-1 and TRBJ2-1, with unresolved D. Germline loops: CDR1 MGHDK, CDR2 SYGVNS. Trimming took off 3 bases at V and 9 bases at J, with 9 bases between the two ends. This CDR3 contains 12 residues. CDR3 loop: CASSEIHGEQFF. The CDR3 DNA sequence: TGTGCCAGCAGTGAGATACATGGTGAGCAGTTCTTC.

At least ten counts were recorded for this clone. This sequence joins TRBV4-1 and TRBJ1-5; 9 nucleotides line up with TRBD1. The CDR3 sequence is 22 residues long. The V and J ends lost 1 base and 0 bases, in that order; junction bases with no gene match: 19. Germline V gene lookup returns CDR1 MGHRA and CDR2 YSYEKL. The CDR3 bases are TGCGCCAGCAGCCAAGGGGAAGCCGGGACAGGGACCGGCGGCTATAGCAATCAGCCCCAGCATTTT. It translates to CASSQGEAGTGTGGYSNQPQHF.

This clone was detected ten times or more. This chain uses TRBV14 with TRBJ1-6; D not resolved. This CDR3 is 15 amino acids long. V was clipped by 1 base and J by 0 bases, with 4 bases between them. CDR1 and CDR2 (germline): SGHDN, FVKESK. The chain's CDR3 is CASSQGVSYNSPLHF. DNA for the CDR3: TGTGCCAGCAGCCAAGGAGTCTCCTATAATTCACCCCTCCACTTT.

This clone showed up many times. CDR3 in amino acids: CASSFTGDLDEQYF. CDR3 bases: TGTGCCAGCAGCTTCACAGGGGATCTTGACGAGCAGTACTTC. V and J are TRBV5-7 and TRBJ2-7, with TRBD1 matching over 7 bases. TRBV5-7 is flagged as an ORF with uncertain function. The J segment lost 5 bases and the V segment lost 2 bases, leaving 7 bases of the junction unmatched. The length of the CDR3 is 14 residues.

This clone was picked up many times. In DNA form, the CDR3 reads TGCGCCAGCAGCCGGGATGCCCTGGGTGGGGCCTTTAATTCACCCCTCCACTTT. Translated: CASSRDALGGAFNSPLHF. The chain is built from TRBV4-3 and TRBJ1-6, with D tentatively TRBD1 (5 bases). The length of the CDR3 is 18 residues. Germline V lookup: CDR1 LGHNA, CDR2 YSLEER. V lost 4 bases and J lost 6, with 22 bases in between.

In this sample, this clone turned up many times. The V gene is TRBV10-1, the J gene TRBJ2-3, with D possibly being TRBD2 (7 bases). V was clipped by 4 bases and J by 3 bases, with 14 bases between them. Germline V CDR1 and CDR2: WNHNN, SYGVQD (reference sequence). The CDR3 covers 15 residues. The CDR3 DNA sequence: TGCGCCAGCAGTGTGAGGGGGGGCCCAACAGATACGCAGTATTTT. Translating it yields CASSVRGGPTDTQYF.

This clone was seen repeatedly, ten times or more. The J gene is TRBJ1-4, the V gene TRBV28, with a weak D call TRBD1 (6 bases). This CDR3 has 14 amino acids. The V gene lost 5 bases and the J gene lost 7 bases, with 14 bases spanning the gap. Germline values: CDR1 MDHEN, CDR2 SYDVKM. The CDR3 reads CASSRGGGSEKLFF. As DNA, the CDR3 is TGTGCCAGCAGTCGAGGTGGGGGCAGTGAAAAACTGTTTTTT.